Shown below are 28 T cell receptor beta chains from a single sample sequenced in a study of T cell repertoires in cytomegalovirus infection. A single record per CDR3 protein comes from TCRdb applying MiXCR to the reads. The sample carries 750,000 to 950,000 distinct CDR3 sequences, under 35% recorded once. No cognate antigen is known for these TCRs. The starting material was cultured CD8+ T cells from PBMCs, obtained from culture after CMV antigen stimulation. The source of these receptors is a human donor in good health (CMV status not recorded). Some clones in this sample may be carry-over from other donors' samples.

This chain joins TRBV4-1 and TRBJ2-2; no clear D. With 4 bases removed from V and 9 bases from J, the gap between germline ends came to 12 bases. The germline V gene has CDR1 MGHRA and CDR2 YSYEKL. The CDR3 sequence is 13 residues long. This CDR3 reads CASSPTLWRELFF. CDR3 sequence (DNA): TGCGCCAGCAGCCCGACCCTCTGGAGGGAGCTGTTTTTT.

This clonotype has a handful of counts. The genes are TRBV28 and TRBJ1-4; D uncertain. In germline, CDR1 is MDHEN, CDR2 SYDVKM. The CDR3 runs 17 residues. Trimming removed 3 bases at V and 0 bases at J, with 14 bases between. CDR3 nucleotides: TGTGCCAGCAGTTTCCACGATTCTCCTGCAACTAATGAAAAACTGTTTTTT. It translates to CASSFHDSPATNEKLFF. The full variable domain, completed using reference TRBV28 and TRBJ1-4, is DVKVTQSSRYLVKRTGEKVFLECVQDMDHENMFWYRQDPGLGLRLIYFSYDVKMKEKGDIPEGYSVSREKKERFSLILESASTNQTSMYLCASSFHDSPATNEKLFFGSGTQLSVL.

Remarks on this clonotype: This clone may be a read error of a much larger clone one base away. The genes are TRBV7-8 and TRBJ2-5; 8 nucleotides match TRBD1. In germline, CDR1 is SGHVS, CDR2 FQNEAQ. The CDR3 is 14 residues long. With 4 bases clipped from V and 7 bases from J, the junction kept 8 bases outside the gene matches. CDR3 sequence: CASSSDRVGGTQYF. In DNA form, the CDR3 reads TGTGCCAGCAGCTCGGACAGGGTGGGGGGGACCCAGTACTTC.

This clonotype appeared many times. The chain employs TRBV7-8 and TRBJ1-2, with a possible D match to TRBD1 (5 bases). Trimming pared 0 bases from V and 2 bases from J, leaving 13 bases between. Germline V gene data show CDR1 as SGHVS and CDR2 as FQNEAQ. This CDR3 comprises 16 residues. In nucleotides, the CDR3 is TGTGCCAGCAGCTTAGCCGCTTGGGGCCCCAACTATGGCTACACCTTC. This sequence encodes CASSLAAWGPNYGYTF.

Only a few counts were recorded for this clonotype. The chain links TRBV20-1 to TRBJ1-2; D gene ambiguous. CDR1 is DFQATT, CDR2 SNEGSKA, per germline (reference sequence). The V and J ends lost 0 bases and 6 bases respectively, with 5 bases between them. The CDR3 sequence is 11 residues long. The CDR3 region has the DNA TGCAGTGCTAGAGAAGGGCATGGCTACACCTTC. This codes for CSAREGHGYTF.

This clonotype came up many times. The chain has TRBV7-8 and TRBJ2-3; 11 bases match TRBD2. Germline V gene lookup returns CDR1 SGHVS and CDR2 FQNEAQ. J lost 1 base, V lost 1 base, and 1 base had no gene match. CDR3 length equals 16 residues. The CDR3 region has the DNA TGTGCCAGCAGCTTAGAACTAGCGGGGGGCACAGATACGCAGTATTTT. It is translated as CASSLELAGGTDTQYF. Full variable domain (rest looked up from reference TRBV7-8 and TRBJ2-3): GAGVSQSPRYKVAKRGQDVALRCDPISGHVSLFWYQQALGQGPEFLTYFQNEAQLDKSGLPSDRFFAERPEGSVSTLKIQRTQQEDSAVYLCASSLELAGGTDTQYFGPGTRLTVL.

This clonotype occurred a few times. The chain combines TRBV15 with TRBJ1-1, with D unresolved. This CDR3 contains 13 residues. Trimming took 3 bases from V and 1 from J, leaving 6 bases between them. Germline V gives CDR1 LNHNV, CDR2 YYDKDF (reference sequence). CDR3 bases: TGTGCCACCAGCAGGGGCACGAACACTGAAGCTTTCTTT. Amino acids: CATSRGTNTEAFF.

The chain combines TRBV5-4 with TRBJ1-2; D is perhaps TRBD1 (6 bases). The V and J ends lost 0 bases and 4 bases respectively, with 10 bases between them. The length of the CDR3 is 14 residues. Germline V lookup: CDR1 SGHNT, CDR2 YYREEE (reference sequence). The CDR3 is CASSLERGLYGYTF. The CDR3 DNA sequence: TGTGCCAGCAGCTTGGAGCGGGGGCTCTATGGCTACACCTTC.

This clonotype has ten or more counts. This chain uses TRBV7-6 with TRBJ2-7; a possible D gene is TRBD1 (6 bases). Germline V gene sequence: CDR1 SGHVS, CDR2 FNYEAQ. This CDR3 spans 15 amino acids. Trimming stripped 5 bases from V and 6 bases from J, with 20 bases between. The CDR3 here is CASSPGDTQYTEQYF. The CDR3 coding sequence is TGTGCCAGCAGCCCCGGGGACACCCAATACACCGAGCAGTACTTC.

V is TRBV10-1 and J is TRBJ1-3; 8 positions match TRBD1. With V trimmed by 3 bases and J by 5 bases, 3 bases remained unmatched. The CDR3 is made up of 14 amino acids. The germline gives CDR1 WNHNN, CDR2 SYGVQD (reference sequence). The CDR3 here is CASSERTGRNTIYF. In nucleotides, the CDR3 is TGCGCCAGCAGTGAAAGGACAGGGAGAAACACCATATATTTT.

There are a few counts of this clonotype. The chain couples TRBV24-1 to TRBJ2-2; 11 nucleotides agree with TRBD2. Germline V gene sequence: CDR1 KGHDR, CDR2 SFDVKD. The CDR3 is made up of 16 amino acids. V dropped 4 bases and J dropped 5; count of bases not matched to a gene: 5. DNA of the CDR3: TGTGCCACCAGTGAGTCCGGGACTAGCGGAACCGGGGAGCTGTTTTTT. Residues: CATSESGTSGTGELFF.

The chain recombines TRBV6-6 with TRBJ2-6, with D possibly being TRBD2 (5 bases). CDR1 and CDR2 from the germline V gene are MNHNY and SVGAGI (reference sequence). There are 18 residues in the CDR3. V lost 0 bases to trimming and J lost 0 bases, with 12 bases between them. CDR3 nucleotides: TGTGCCAGCAGTTACTCCCCGGACTGGTACTCTGGGGCCAACGTCCTGACTTTC. This gives the protein CASSYSPDWYSGANVLTF.

The chain is built from TRBV7-6 and TRBJ2-1; no firm D call. Per germline, CDR1 SGHVS and CDR2 FNYEAQ. This CDR3 has 13 amino acids. V lost 6 bases and J 8 bases, leaving 14 bases between the germline ends. CDR3: CASRTVRVHEQFF. CDR3 coding DNA: TGTGCCAGCAGAACAGTCCGGGTCCATGAGCAGTTCTTC.

The chain uses TRBV6-5 and TRBJ1-5; D unresolved. The CDR3 is made up of 15 amino acids. The germline gives CDR1 MNHEY, CDR2 SVGAGI. The V gene lost 6 bases and the J gene lost 2 bases, with 14 bases spanning the gap. The CDR3 sequence is CASRTVATGNQPQHF. CDR3 DNA: TGTGCCAGCAGAACAGTGGCCACGGGCAATCAGCCCCAGCATTTT.

The J gene is TRBJ1-1, the V gene TRBV20-1; tentatively, D is TRBD1 (5 bases). The ends were cut back, 8 bases at V and 3 bases at J, with 28 bases in the middle. This CDR3 region has 17 residues. Germline CDR1 is DFQATT and CDR2 is SNEGSKA (reference sequence). The chain's CDR3 is CSTHPPRASGNYTEAFF. The DNA of the CDR3 is TGCAGTACTCATCCACCACGGGCCTCAGGGAATTACACTGAAGCTTTCTTT.

This clonotype has more than one count but fewer than ten. The chain employs TRBV7-2 and TRBJ1-2; D call uncertain. The CDR3 sequence is 12 residues long. V lost 2 bases and J lost 8, with 9 bases in between. Germline lookup yields CDR1 SGHTA and CDR2 FQGNSA. The CDR3 DNA is TGTGCCAGCAGCTTAACAGTCGCCGGCTACACCTTC. Protein product: CASSLTVAGYTF.

The table lists this clonotype with many counts. The V call is TRBV7-9, the J call TRBJ2-2; D might be TRBD1 (5 bases). The CDR3 contains 13 residues. Trimming removed 11 bases from V and 3 bases from J, with 13 bases in between. The germline CDR1 and CDR2 sequences are SEHNR and FQNEAQ (reference sequence). The CDR3: CAGQLSYTGELFF. The CDR3 DNA reads as TGTGCCGGACAATTGAGCTACACCGGGGAGCTGTTTTTT. The full variable domain, with the rest looked up from reference TRBV7-9 and TRBJ2-2, is DTGVSQNPRHKITKRGQNVTFRCDPISEHNRLYWYRQTLGQGPEFLTYFQNEAQLEKSRLLSDRFSAERPKGSFSTLEIQRTEQGDSAMYLCAGQLSYTGELFFGEGSRLTVL.

The rearrangement joins TRBV19 to TRBJ1-5; 9 bases map to TRBD1. CDR1 is LNHDA, CDR2 SQIVND, per germline (reference sequence). CDR3 size: 15 residues. V lost 10 bases and J lost 2; bases outside the gene matches: 9. The CDR3 sequence: CATQFRDRGNQPQHF. CDR3 coding DNA: TGTGCCACCCAGTTCCGGGACAGGGGCAATCAGCCCCAGCATTTT.

V usage is TRBV27 and J usage is TRBJ2-7; 8 nucleotides match TRBD2. The CDR3 has 13 amino acids. V lost 8 bases to trimming and J lost 0 bases; unmatched junction nucleotides: 3. Germline V lookup: CDR1 MNHEY, CDR2 SMNVEV (reference sequence). CDR3: CASAGGVSYEQYF. The CDR3 coding sequence is TGTGCCAGCGCCGGGGGGGTCTCCTACGAGCAGTACTTC.

This sequence joins TRBV14 and TRBJ2-1; TRBD2 agrees at 11 bases. The junction had 8 bases not matched to a gene; V was cut back by 6 bases and J by 7 bases. The CDR3 loop spans 15 amino acids. Germline V gives CDR1 SGHDN, CDR2 FVKESK. CDR3 DNA sequence: TGTGCCAGCAGAACGGGACTAGCGGCGAGGAATGAGCAGTTCTTC. It translates to CASRTGLAARNEQFF.

This clonotype came up a few times. The chain uses TRBV19 and TRBJ2-3; D may be TRBD1 or TRBD2 (5 bases each). This CDR3 is 14 amino acids long. Germline CDR1 LNHDA, CDR2 SQIVND (reference sequence). Trimming shortened V by 7 bases and J by 5 bases, and 16 bases separated the two germline ends. The CDR3 sequence: CASKGPLREDTQYF. DNA of the CDR3: TGTGCCAGTAAGGGACCGCTCCGGGAAGATACGCAGTATTTT.

The chain is built from TRBV5-1 and TRBJ2-1; TRBD2 aligns across 14 bases. J gave up 0 bases and V 6 bases, and 5 bases lay outside the gene matches. CDR3 length: 17 residues. The germline V gene encodes CDR1 SGHRS and CDR2 YFSETQ. The CDR3 region is CASTPGLAGASYNEQFF. CDR3 in DNA: TGCGCCAGCACACCGGGACTAGCGGGGGCCTCCTACAATGAGCAGTTCTTC. The complete variable domain, with remaining parts taken from reference TRBV5-1 and TRBJ2-1, reads KAGVTQTPRYLIKTRGQQVTLSCSPISGHRSVSWYQQTPGQGLQFLFEYFSETQRNKGNFPGRFSGRQFSNSRSEMNVSTLELGDSALYLCASTPGLAGASYNEQFFGPGTRLTVL.

The J gene is TRBJ1-6, the V gene TRBV14; D gene uncertain. The CDR3 sequence is 13 residues long. V was clipped by 0 bases and J by 9 bases, with 6 bases between them. CDR1 is SGHDN, CDR2 FVKESK, per germline. CDR3 in DNA: TGTGCCAGCAGCCAAGAACTAGGTTCACCCCTCCACTTT. The encoded protein is CASSQELGSPLHF. The variable domain in full, completed from reference TRBV14 and TRBJ1-6, reads EAGVTQFPSHSVIEKGQTVTLRCDPISGHDNLYWYRRVMGKEIKFLLHFVKESKQDESGMPNNRFLAERTGGTYSTLKVQPAELEDSGVYFCASSQELGSPLHFGNGTRLTVT.

There are many counts of this clonotype. The chain is built from TRBV27 and TRBJ2-1; TRBD2 matches at 7 bases. From germline, CDR1 is MNHEY and CDR2 SMNVEV (reference sequence). CDR3 size: 15 residues. The ends lost 2 bases at V and 6 bases at J; junction bases unmatched: 7. The CDR3 is CASSLGTGTTNEQFF. In nucleotides, the CDR3 is TGTGCCAGCAGTTTAGGTACCGGGACTACCAATGAGCAGTTCTTC.

This clonotype was found a few times. The chain uses TRBV7-6 and TRBJ2-3; a weak D match, TRBD2 (6 bases). The V gene lost 1 base and the J gene lost 3 bases, with 11 bases spanning the gap. The CDR3 is 15 residues long. The germline V gene encodes CDR1 SGHVS and CDR2 FNYEAQ. The CDR3 reads CASSLVTEGTDTQYF. In DNA form, the CDR3 reads TGTGCCAGCAGCTTAGTGACGGAGGGGACAGATACGCAGTATTTT.

The chain links TRBV29-1 to TRBJ2-7; 8 bases map to TRBD1. After removal of 3 bases from V and 6 bases from J, the junction contained 4 bases not matched to a gene. This CDR3 is built from 12 residues. Looked up from germline, CDR1 is SQVTM and CDR2 is ANQGSEA. CDR3 in DNA: TGCAGCGTTGATGGGCAGGGGGCCGAGCAGTACGTC. Its translation: CSVDGQGAEQYV.

In its sample, this clonotype was seen a few times. CDR3 in DNA: TGTGCCAGCAGCTTGAATGGGGGGCCCTTAAGCAATCAGCCCCAGCATTTT. Translating gives CASSLNGGPLSNQPQHF. This chain connects TRBV7-8 to TRBJ1-5; D is possibly TRBD1 (6 bases). The V gene lost 3 bases and the J gene lost 1 base, with 16 bases spanning the gap. CDR1 SGHVS and CDR2 FQNEAQ come from the germline V gene. This CDR3 has 17 amino acids.

The genes are TRBV2 and TRBJ2-5, with a tentative D call TRBD1 (5 bases). The CDR3 loop spans 13 amino acids. Trimming cost V 7 bases and J 3 bases, with 12 bases left between them. The germline CDR1 and CDR2 sequences are SNHLY and FYNNEI. The chain's CDR3 is CASILRQKETQYF. In nucleotides, the CDR3 is TGTGCCAGCATTCTCAGACAGAAAGAGACCCAGTACTTC.